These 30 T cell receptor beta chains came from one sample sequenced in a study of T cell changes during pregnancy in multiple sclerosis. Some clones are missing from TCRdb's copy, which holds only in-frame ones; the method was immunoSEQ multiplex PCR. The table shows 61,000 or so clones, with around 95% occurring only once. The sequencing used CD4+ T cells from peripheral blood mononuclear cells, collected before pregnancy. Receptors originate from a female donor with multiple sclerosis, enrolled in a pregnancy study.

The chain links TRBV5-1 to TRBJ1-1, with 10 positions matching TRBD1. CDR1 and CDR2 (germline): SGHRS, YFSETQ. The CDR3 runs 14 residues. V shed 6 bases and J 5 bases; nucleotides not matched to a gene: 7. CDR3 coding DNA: TGCGCCAGCACCATAGGGGACAGGGGAACTGAAGCTTTCTTT. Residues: CASTIGDRGTEAFF.

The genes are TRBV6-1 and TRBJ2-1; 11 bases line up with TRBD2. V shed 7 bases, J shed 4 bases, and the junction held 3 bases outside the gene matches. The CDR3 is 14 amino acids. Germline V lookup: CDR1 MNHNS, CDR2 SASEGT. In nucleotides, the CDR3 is TGTGCCAGCAATCGACTAGCGGGATACAATGAGCAGTTCTTC. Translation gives CASNRLAGYNEQFF.

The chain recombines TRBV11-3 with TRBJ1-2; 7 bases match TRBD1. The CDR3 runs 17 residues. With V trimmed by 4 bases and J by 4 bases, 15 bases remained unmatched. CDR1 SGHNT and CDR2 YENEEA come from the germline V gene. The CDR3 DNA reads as TGTGCCAGCAGCTCCCGGACAGGATTAAAACCCCCCTATGGCTACACCTTC. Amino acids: CASSSRTGLKPPYGYTF.

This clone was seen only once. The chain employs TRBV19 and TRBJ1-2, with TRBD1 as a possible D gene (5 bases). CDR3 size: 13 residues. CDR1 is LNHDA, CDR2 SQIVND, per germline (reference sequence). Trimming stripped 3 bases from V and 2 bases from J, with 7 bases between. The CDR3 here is CASSINRNYGYTF. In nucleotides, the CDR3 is TGTGCCAGTAGTATTAACAGGAACTATGGCTACACCTTC.

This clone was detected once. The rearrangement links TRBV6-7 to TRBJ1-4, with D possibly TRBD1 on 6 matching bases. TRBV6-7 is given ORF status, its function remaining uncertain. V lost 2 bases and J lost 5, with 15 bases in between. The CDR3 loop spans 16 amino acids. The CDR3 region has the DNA TGTGCCAGCAGTTACCCCGTTGACAGGAGAAATGAAAAACTGTTTTTT. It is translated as CASSYPVDRRNEKLFF.

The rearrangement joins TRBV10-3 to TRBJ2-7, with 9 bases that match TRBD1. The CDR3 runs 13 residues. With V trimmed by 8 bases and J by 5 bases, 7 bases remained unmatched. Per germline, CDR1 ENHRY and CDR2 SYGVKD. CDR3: CAIFGQGLDEQYF. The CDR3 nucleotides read TGTGCCATCTTTGGACAGGGGCTCGACGAGCAGTACTTC.

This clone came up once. The CDR3 here is CASSSLPGANTEAFF. The DNA of the CDR3 is TGTGCCAGCAGCTCCCTGCCTGGGGCTAACACTGAAGCTTTCTTT. This chain connects TRBV14 to TRBJ1-1; weak D call: TRBD1 (5 bases). V dropped 5 bases and J dropped 2 bases, with 15 bases sitting between them. CDR3 length: 15 amino acids. The V gene's germline CDR1 is SGHDN and CDR2 FVKESK.

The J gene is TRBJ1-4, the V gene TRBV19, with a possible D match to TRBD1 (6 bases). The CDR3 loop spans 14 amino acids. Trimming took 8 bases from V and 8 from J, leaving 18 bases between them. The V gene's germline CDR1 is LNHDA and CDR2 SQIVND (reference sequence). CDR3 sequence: CASSRTASWEKLFF. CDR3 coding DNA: TGTGCCAGTTCGAGGACAGCGTCATGGGAAAAACTGTTTTTT. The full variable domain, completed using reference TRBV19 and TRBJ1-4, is DGGITQSPKYLFRKEGQNVTLSCEQNLNHDAMYWYRQDPGQGLRLIYYSQIVNDFQKGDIAEGYSVSREKKESFPLTVTSAQKNPTAFYLCASSRTASWEKLFFGSGTQLSVL.

The chain's CDR3 is CASSYGLGGAGEKLFF. CDR3 DNA sequence: TGTGCCAGCAGTTACGGGCTAGGGGGTGCCGGCGAAAAACTGTTTTTT. V gene TRBV6-5 combines with J gene TRBJ1-4; possible D gene TRBD1, 6 bases. In germline, CDR1 is MNHEY, CDR2 SVGAGI. The CDR3 totals 16 residues. Trimming cost V 2 bases and J 8 bases, with 18 bases left between them.

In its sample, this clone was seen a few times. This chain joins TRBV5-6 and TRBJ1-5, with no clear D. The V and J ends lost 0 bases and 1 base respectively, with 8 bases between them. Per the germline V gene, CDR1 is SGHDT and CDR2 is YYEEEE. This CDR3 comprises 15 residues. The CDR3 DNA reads TGTGCCAGCAGCTTGGGAGGGTTAAGCAATCAGCCCCAGCATTTT. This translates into CASSLGGLSNQPQHF.

For the CDR3, the DNA is TGTGCCAGCAGCCAAGTGGAGAGACAGGGAAATGAGCAGTTCTTC. Encoded protein: CASSQVERQGNEQFF. This sequence joins TRBV4-2 and TRBJ2-1; TRBD1 agrees at 7 bases. The CDR3 runs 15 residues. Germline loops: CDR1 LGHNA, CDR2 YNFKEQ. V was clipped by 1 base and J by 7 bases; unmatched bases: 7.

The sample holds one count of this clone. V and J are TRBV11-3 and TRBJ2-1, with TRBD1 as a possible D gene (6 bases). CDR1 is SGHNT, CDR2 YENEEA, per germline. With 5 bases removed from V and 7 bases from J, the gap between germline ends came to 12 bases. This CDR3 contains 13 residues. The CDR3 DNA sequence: TGTGCCAGCAGCATACAGGGTAGAAATGAGCAGTTCTTC. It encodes CASSIQGRNEQFF.

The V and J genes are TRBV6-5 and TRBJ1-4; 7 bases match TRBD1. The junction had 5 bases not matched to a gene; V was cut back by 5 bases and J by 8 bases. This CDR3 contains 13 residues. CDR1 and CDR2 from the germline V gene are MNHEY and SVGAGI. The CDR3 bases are TGTGCCAGCAGTCCAGGGGGTAGGGAAAAACTGTTTTTT. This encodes CASSPGGREKLFF.

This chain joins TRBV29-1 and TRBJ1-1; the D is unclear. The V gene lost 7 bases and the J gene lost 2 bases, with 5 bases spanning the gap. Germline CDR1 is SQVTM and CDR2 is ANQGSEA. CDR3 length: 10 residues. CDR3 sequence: CSAQNTEAFF. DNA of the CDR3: TGCAGCGCCCAAAACACTGAAGCTTTCTTT.

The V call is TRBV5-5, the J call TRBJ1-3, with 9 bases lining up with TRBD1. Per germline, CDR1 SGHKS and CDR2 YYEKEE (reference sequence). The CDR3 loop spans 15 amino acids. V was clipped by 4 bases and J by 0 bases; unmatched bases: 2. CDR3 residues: CASSGTGNSGNTIYF. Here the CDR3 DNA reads TGTGCCAGCAGCGGGACAGGGAACTCTGGAAACACCATATATTTT.

CDR3 protein: CASKEGSGKREQFF. DNA for the CDR3: TGTGCCAGCAAGGAGGGTAGCGGGAAGAGGGAGCAGTTCTTC. The chain has TRBV28 and TRBJ2-1; 8 positions agree with TRBD2. V was clipped by 7 bases and J by 10 bases; unmatched bases: 12. The germline CDR1 and CDR2 sequences are MDHEN and SYDVKM. CDR3 length: 14 amino acids.

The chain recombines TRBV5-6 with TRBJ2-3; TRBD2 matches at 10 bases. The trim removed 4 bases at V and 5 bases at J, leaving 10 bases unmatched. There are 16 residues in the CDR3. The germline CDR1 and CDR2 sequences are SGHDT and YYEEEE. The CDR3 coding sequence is TGTGCCAGCAGCGCCCGGACTAGCGGAAGGCTAGATACGCAGTATTTT. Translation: CASSARTSGRLDTQYF.

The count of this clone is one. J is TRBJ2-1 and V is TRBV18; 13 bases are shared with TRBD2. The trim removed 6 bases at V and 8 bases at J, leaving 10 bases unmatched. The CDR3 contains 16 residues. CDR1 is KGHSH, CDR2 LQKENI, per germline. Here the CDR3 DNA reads TGTGCCAGCTCTCACTTCACTAGCGGGAGGGGTGATGAGCAGTTCTTC. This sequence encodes CASSHFTSGRGDEQFF.

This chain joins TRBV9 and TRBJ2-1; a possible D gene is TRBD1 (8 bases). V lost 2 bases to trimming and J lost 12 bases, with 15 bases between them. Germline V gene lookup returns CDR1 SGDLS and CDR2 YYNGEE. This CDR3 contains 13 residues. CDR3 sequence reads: CASSVQQGGRQFF. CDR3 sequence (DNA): TGTGCCAGCAGCGTCCAACAGGGGGGGAGGCAGTTCTTC.

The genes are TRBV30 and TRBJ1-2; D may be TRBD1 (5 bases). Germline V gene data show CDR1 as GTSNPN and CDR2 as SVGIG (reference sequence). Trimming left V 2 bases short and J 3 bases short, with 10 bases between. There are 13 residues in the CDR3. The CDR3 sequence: CAWSITRDYGYTF. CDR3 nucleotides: TGTGCCTGGAGTATTACCAGGGACTATGGCTACACCTTC.

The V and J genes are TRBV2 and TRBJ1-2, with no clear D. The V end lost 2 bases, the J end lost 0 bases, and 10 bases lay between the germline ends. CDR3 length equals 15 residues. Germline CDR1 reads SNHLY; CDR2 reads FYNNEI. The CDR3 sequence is CASSETYSTNYGYTF. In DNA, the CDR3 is TGTGCCAGCAGTGAAACGTACAGCACTAACTATGGCTACACCTTC.

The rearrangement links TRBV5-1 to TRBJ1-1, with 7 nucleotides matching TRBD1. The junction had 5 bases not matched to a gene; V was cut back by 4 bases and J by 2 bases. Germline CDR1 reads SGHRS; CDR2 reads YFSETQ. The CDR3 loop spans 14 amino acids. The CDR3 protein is CASSVYRGNTEAFF. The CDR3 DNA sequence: TGCGCCAGCAGCGTCTACAGGGGAAACACTGAAGCTTTCTTT.

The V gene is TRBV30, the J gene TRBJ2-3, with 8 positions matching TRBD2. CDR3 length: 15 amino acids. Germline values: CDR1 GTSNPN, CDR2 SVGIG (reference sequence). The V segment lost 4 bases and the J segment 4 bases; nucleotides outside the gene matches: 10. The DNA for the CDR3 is TGTGCCTGGACTAGCGGGCTTATTCAGGCAGATACGCAGTATTTT. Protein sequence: CAWTSGLIQADTQYF.

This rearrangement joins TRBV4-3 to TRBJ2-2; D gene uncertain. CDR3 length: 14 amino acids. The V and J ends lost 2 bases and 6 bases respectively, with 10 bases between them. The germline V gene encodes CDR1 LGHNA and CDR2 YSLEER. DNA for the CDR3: TGCGCCAGCAGCCAAATTTCTAGGTCCGGGGAGCTGTTTTTT. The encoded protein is CASSQISRSGELFF.

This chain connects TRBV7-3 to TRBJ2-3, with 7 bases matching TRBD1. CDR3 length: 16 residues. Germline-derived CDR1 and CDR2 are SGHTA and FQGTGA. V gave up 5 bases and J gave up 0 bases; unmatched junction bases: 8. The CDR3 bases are TGTGCCAGCAGCGCCTTAGACAGGGCTAGCACAGATACGCAGTATTTT. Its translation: CASSALDRASTDTQYF. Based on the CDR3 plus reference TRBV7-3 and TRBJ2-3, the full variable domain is GAGVSQTPSNKVTEKGKYVELRCDPISGHTALYWYRQSLGQGPEFLIYFQGTGAADDSGLPNDRFFAVRPEGSVSTLKIQRTERGDSAVYLCASSALDRASTDTQYFGPGTRLTVL.

The CDR3 is CASSGQGHNQPQHF. The CDR3 nucleotides are TGTGCCAGCAGCGGACAGGGGCACAATCAGCCCCAGCATTTT. The chain has TRBV9 and TRBJ1-5, with 8 positions matching TRBD1. The junction had 2 bases not matched to a gene; V was cut back by 3 bases and J by 3 bases. Germline V gene lookup returns CDR1 SGDLS and CDR2 YYNGEE. This CDR3 is 14 amino acids long.

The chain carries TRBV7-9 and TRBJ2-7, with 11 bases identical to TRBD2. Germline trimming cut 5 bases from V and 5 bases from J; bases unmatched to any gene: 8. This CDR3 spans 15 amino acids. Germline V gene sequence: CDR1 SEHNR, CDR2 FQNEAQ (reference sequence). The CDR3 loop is CASSLGTSGQDEQYF. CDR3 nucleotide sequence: TGTGCCAGCAGCCTAGGGACTAGCGGTCAAGACGAGCAGTACTTC.

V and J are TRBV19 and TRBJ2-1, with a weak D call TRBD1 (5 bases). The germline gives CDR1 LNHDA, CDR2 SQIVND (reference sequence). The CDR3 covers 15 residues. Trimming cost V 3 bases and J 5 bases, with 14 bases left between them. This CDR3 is CASSIRGILDNEQFF. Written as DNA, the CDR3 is TGTGCCAGTAGTATTAGGGGCATCCTAGACAATGAGCAGTTCTTC.

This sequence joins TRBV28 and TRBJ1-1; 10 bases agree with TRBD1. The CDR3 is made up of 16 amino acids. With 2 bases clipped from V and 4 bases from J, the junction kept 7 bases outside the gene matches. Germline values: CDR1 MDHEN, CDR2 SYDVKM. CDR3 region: CASSLIGTGVGTEAFF. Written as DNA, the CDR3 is TGTGCCAGCAGTTTAATCGGGACAGGGGTAGGCACTGAAGCTTTCTTT.

CDR3: CASSRDGAGPTDTQYF. The CDR3 nucleotides are TGCGCCAGCAGCCGAGATGGTGCGGGACCCACAGATACGCAGTATTTT. V and J are TRBV4-3 and TRBJ2-3; D might be TRBD2 (6 bases). The V end lost 4 bases, the J end lost 2 bases, and 16 bases lay between the germline ends. The CDR3 totals 16 residues. Germline CDR1 LGHNA, CDR2 YSLEER.